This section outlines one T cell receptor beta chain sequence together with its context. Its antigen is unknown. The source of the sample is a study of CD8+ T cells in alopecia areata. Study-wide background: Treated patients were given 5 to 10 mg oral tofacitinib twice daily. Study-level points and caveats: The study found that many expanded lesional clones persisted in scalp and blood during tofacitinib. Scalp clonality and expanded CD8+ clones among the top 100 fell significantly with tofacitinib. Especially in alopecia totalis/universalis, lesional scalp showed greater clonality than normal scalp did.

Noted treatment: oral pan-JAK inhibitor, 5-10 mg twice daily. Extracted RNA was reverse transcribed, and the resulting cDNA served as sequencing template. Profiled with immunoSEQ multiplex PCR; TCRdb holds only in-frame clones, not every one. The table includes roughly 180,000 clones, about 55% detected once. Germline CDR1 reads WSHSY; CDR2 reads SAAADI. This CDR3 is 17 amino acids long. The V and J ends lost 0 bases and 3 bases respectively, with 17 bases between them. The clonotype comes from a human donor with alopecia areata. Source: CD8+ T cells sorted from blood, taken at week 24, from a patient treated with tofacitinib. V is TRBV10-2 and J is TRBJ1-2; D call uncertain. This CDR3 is CASSESSRGVLDYGYTF. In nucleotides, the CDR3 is TGCGCCAGCAGTGAGTCGTCGCGTGGGGTGCTGGACTATGGCTACACCTTC.